The sequence of this T cell receptor beta chain was determined in a study of cytomegalovirus exposure and HLA in healthy donors. Study outcomes and limitations: A later analysis found most CMV-associated TCR beta chains apparently HLA-restricted. Reports indicate that TCR beta sequences accurately predicted the HLA-A and HLA-B alleles of most subjects. Most TCRs appeared rarely, but some public TCRs recurred in many donors.

It was with 60 Vbeta and 13 Jbeta primers that the PCR ran. Data came from immunoSEQ multiplex PCR; TCRdb stores just in-frame clones and leaves some out. The table has some 110,000 clones, 65% to 75% seen once. This CDR3 comprises 15 residues. Losses at the gene ends were 6 bases for V and 3 bases for J; bases not matched to a gene: 10. Germline assignment: CDR1 MNHNY and CDR2 SVGAGI (reference sequence). Concerning this clone: Its antigen is unidentified.

The J gene is TRBJ2-7, the V gene TRBV6-6; 8 bases are a match to TRBD2. Sequencing was done on a sample of PBMCs. This sequence originates from a man in his thirties or forties in good health and CMV-seropositive. CDR3 sequence reads: CASSLGLAHIYEQYF. In DNA form, the CDR3 reads TGTGCCAGCAGCCTCGGACTAGCTCACATCTACGAGCAGTACTTC.